This T cell receptor (beta chain) is from a study of T cells in Graves' hyperthyroidism and ophthalmopathy. Study-level background: Peripheral blood was collected at initial diagnosis, before any treatment.

Amplified regions were TCR beta CDR3 sequences from RNA transcripts. First-round RT-PCR targeting the TCR CDR3 was performed with the HTBI primer set. From the multiplex PCR reads, TCRdb called clonotypes with MiXCR, one entry per CDR3 protein. The sample comprises about half a million distinct CDR3 sequences, approximately 25% of which are singletons, and 10% to 12% rests with the top ten. The table lists this clonotype with a few counts. As yet, its antigen is unknown. Lactation, pregnancy, other autoimmune disease or uncontrolled infection led to exclusion of patients. PBMCs were derived from 9.5 to 10 ml fresh peripheral blood. Study-wide points: Expanded thyroid clonotypes (above 0.001) were mostly also found in blood.

Trimming took off 4 bases at V and 3 bases at J, with 6 bases between the two ends. Germline V gene sequence: CDR1 KGHSH, CDR2 LQKENI. This CDR3 is 12 amino acids long. This chain uses TRBV18 with TRBJ1-1; D ambiguous. Sequencing was performed on blood. The clonotype comes from a woman younger than 45 with Graves' ophthalmopathy. In nucleotides, the CDR3 is TGTGCCAGCTCACGGATGTACACTGAAGCTTTCTTT. Amino acids: CASSRMYTEAFF.